This T cell receptor beta chain was identified during a study of early T cells in non-severe SARS-CoV-2 infection (dated by TCRdb to about 2021). Notes on the research overall: Bulk RNA from unsorted whole blood was used for TCR sequencing, so alpha and beta chains could not be paired. Overall results and qualifications from the work: VDJdb matching was skewed toward anti-spike CD8 responses and likely underestimated virus-specific expansions, missing private and CD4 specificities.

Library creation used 5' RACE. The instrument given in TCRdb is NextSeq 500. The TCR library protocol attached unique molecular identifiers to individual cDNA molecules to correct for sequencing error and PCR bias. TCR alpha and beta chains were both sequenced, and the abundances of alpha and beta sequences in each sample were closely correlated with each other. In the original analysis: Decombinator V4 was used to annotate the V gene, J gene and CDR3 of the TCR sequences. TCRs were defined as expanded if a significant change between any two time points was detected under a Poisson model with p below 0.0001. TCR abundances were normalised to the total number of TCRs sequenced in each sample and reported as counts per million. TRAV1-2 paired with TRAJ12, TRAJ20 or TRAJ33 defined MAIT TCRs, while TRAV10 paired with TRAJ18 defined iNKT TCRs. VDJdb, accessed on 1 November 2021, was searched for TCRs annotated for CMV, EBV and SARS-CoV-2, and TCRs annotated for more than one antigen were excluded. The public reads were run again by TCRdb, first through fastp at Q25 and then through MiXCR, and only productive beta chains were kept. Rows matching on CDR3 protein sequence are summarized as one entry with the most common DNA and genes. None of the V and J calls come from the authors' own analysis; TCRdb made them. This sample gives fewer than 85,000 distinct CDR3 sequences in total; 13% of them show up just once. Nearly 6% of the sample goes to the ten largest clones.

CDR1 is given as LNHDA and CDR2 as SQIVND, both from the germline V gene (reference sequence). The CDR3 covers 14 residues, taking in both the cysteine and the phenylalanine. The entry retains the CDR3 DNA only, 42 bases that are in frame from base 1. V is pruned by 5 bases and J by 2 bases, leaving 5 bases of the junction without a gene match. This clonotype was counted between two and nine times. Its antigen remains undetermined. Base qualities are not provided; no much larger clone lies one nucleotide away. This was a case-control study nested in a cohort of healthcare workers in London, UK, who had nasopharyngeal swab PCR tests and blood samples taken every week. Healthcare workers were recruited during the week of the UK lockdown, between 23 and 31 March 2020, and followed weekly for up to roughly 15 weeks.

The sequencing input was whole blood. The chain was built from TRBV19 and TRBJ1-1; 7 bases in the junction line up with TRBD1. The receptor was derived from an adult who was a healthcare worker with PCR-confirmed SARS-CoV-2 infection or an uninfected control (not recorded which). The CDR3 amino acid sequence is: CASSLAGGNTEAFF. The sequenced DNA: TGTGCCAGTAGTCTGGCAGGGGGAAACACTGAAGCTTTCTTT.